One and the same sample provided the 27 T cell receptor beta chains below, sequenced in a study of blood T cell repertoires in COVID-19. The assay was immunoSEQ multiplex PCR, and TCRdb's table has in-frame clones only and misses some. The sample shows about 190,000 clones, 88% of them seen only once. Sequences were obtained from peripheral blood. The receptors come from a man younger than 40 with acute or convalescent COVID-19.

The genes are TRBV3-1 (or the pseudogene TRBV3-2) and TRBJ2-7; weak D call: TRBD2 (5 bases). The V and J ends lost 6 bases and 6 bases respectively, with 15 bases between them. Germline V gene data show CDR1 as LGHDT and CDR2 as YNNKEL (reference sequence). The CDR3 covers 13 residues. CDR3 sequence reads: CASSFISGSEQYF. The CDR3 region has the DNA TGTGCCAGCAGTTTCATTTCGGGGTCCGAGCAGTACTTC.

The CDR3 DNA reads as TGTGCCAGCAGCCCAGGGACTAGCGGGAGGATGAGCGAGCAGTACTTC. This sequence encodes CASSPGTSGRMSEQYF. The V gene is TRBV5-8, the J gene TRBJ2-7; 15 nucleotides agree with TRBD2. Germline loops: CDR1 SGHTS, CDR2 YDEGEE. This CDR3 region has 16 residues. V trimming: 4 bases; J trimming: 6 bases; junction bases outside the gene matches: 8.

This chain joins TRBV5-6 and TRBJ2-5, with a weak D call TRBD1 (6 bases). The CDR3 has 15 amino acids. Germline assignment: CDR1 SGHDT and CDR2 YYEEEE. The V gene lost 4 bases and the J gene lost 5 bases, with 18 bases spanning the gap. The CDR3 here is CASSHWGGGGETQYF. As DNA, the CDR3 is TGTGCCAGCAGCCACTGGGGTGGGGGCGGCGAGACCCAGTACTTC.

The J gene is TRBJ1-4, the V gene TRBV5-1, with D maybe TRBD1 (5 bases). The CDR3 extends over 13 amino acids. Germline lookup yields CDR1 SGHRS and CDR2 YFSETQ. The V end was cut by 6 bases, the J end by 8 bases, with 14 bases between. The DNA for the CDR3 is TGCGCCAGCAAGGAGGAGGGGCGAGAAAAACTGTTTTTT. The encoded protein is CASKEEGREKLFF. Full variable domain (remainder filled in from reference TRBV5-1 and TRBJ1-4): KAGVTQTPRYLIKTRGQQVTLSCSPISGHRSVSWYQQTPGQGLQFLFEYFSETQRNKGNFPGRFSGRQFSNSRSEMNVSTLELGDSALYLCASKEEGREKLFFGSGTQLSVL.

CDR3 sequence reads: CSARRGEQYF. CDR3 coding DNA: TGCAGTGCTCGCCGGGGCGAGCAGTACTTC. The J gene is TRBJ2-7, the V gene TRBV20-1, with D perhaps matching TRBD2 (5 bases). CDR1 and CDR2 (germline): DFQATT, SNEGSKA (reference sequence). V was pared by 5 bases and J by 6 bases, with 8 bases between. The CDR3 covers 10 residues.

A remark on this clone: The identical CDR3 is also encoded by other nucleotide sequences in the sample. The V call is TRBV28, the J call TRBJ1-4; possible D gene TRBD1, 6 bases. Trimming pared 6 bases from V and 2 bases from J, leaving 10 bases between. Per the germline V gene, CDR1 is MDHEN and CDR2 is SYDVKM. The CDR3 is made up of 14 amino acids. CDR3 in amino acids: CASSLGGTNEKLFF. The CDR3, as DNA: TGTGCCAGCAGCCTAGGGGGTACTAATGAAAAACTGTTTTTT.

This clone was seen once. The V gene is TRBV5-6, the J gene TRBJ2-1; a weak D match, TRBD1 (7 bases). Germline CDR1 SGHDT, CDR2 YYEEEE. Trimming cost V 4 bases and J 9 bases, with 20 bases left between them. The CDR3 extends over 15 amino acids. The CDR3 DNA follows: TGTGCCAGCAGCCAGGGGCCAGGGGGGAGCATTGAGCAGTTCTTC. Protein: CASSQGPGGSIEQFF. The full variable domain, in which reference TRBV5-6 and TRBJ2-1 provide the parts outside the CDR3, is DAGVTQSPTHLIKTRGQQVTLRCSPKSGHDTVSWYQQALGQGPQFIFQYYEEEERQRGNFPDRFSGHQFPNYSSELNVNALLLGDSALYLCASSQGPGGSIEQFFGPGTRLTVL.

Worth noting for this clone: Other DNA sequences of this sample code for an identical CDR3. The V gene is TRBV6-5, the J gene TRBJ1-1; possible D gene TRBD1, 5 bases. This CDR3 spans 13 amino acids. Germline-derived CDR1 and CDR2 are MNHEY and SVGAGI. The ends were cut back, 2 bases at V and 3 bases at J, with 7 bases in the middle. CDR3 sequence: CASSYEGDTEAFF. The CDR3 nucleotides are TGTGCCAGCAGTTACGAAGGGGACACTGAAGCTTTCTTT.

Concerning this clone: This same CDR3 is encoded by further DNA sequences in the sample. The CDR3 nucleotides are TGTGCCAGCTCACCTTCCCGCACTGAAGCTTTCTTT. Encoded protein: CASSPSRTEAFF. This rearrangement joins TRBV18 to TRBJ1-1; D is unresolved. Germline V gives CDR1 KGHSH, CDR2 LQKENI. Deletions cut 3 bases from V and 4 bases from J, with 6 bases between. The CDR3 contains 12 residues.

This sequence joins TRBV10-1 and TRBJ2-1; perhaps TRBD2 as D (6 bases). Germline lookup yields CDR1 WNHNN and CDR2 SYGVQD (reference sequence). The CDR3 consists of 13 residues. V shed 3 bases and J shed 8 bases, with 11 bases lying between them. The CDR3 protein is CASSDGLAHEQFF. The CDR3 DNA follows: TGCGCCAGCAGTGACGGGCTAGCGCATGAGCAGTTCTTC.

V and J are TRBV29-1 and TRBJ2-7; 8 bases fit TRBD2. The germline gives CDR1 SQVTM, CDR2 ANQGSEA. V shed 7 bases, J shed 1 base, and the junction held 12 bases outside the gene matches. This CDR3 comprises 15 residues. The CDR3 loop reads CSAGGGTRGSYEQYF. For the CDR3, the DNA is TGCAGCGCCGGGGGTGGGACTAGGGGGTCCTACGAGCAGTACTTC.

In regard to this clone: A junction end diverges from the germline sequence, so it may reflect a read error. V and J are TRBV6-5 and TRBJ1-3; 11 bases line up with TRBD1. CDR3 length: 16 amino acids. Germline CDR1 is MNHEY and CDR2 is SVGAGI. CDR3 in DNA: TGTGCCAGCAGTTTGACCGGGACAGGGGGTGGACACACCATATATTTT. This encodes CASSLTGTGGGHTIYF.

CDR3 region: CAGRRSYEQYF. The CDR3 DNA reads TGTGCCGGGAGGCGTTCCTACGAGCAGTACTTC. This chain connects TRBV2 to TRBJ2-7; TRBD2 is a possible D gene (6 bases). V dropped 11 bases and J dropped 1 base, with 9 bases sitting between them. The CDR3 runs to 11 residues. Germline V gives CDR1 SNHLY, CDR2 FYNNEI.

This chain links TRBV5-4 with TRBJ2-5; D remains unclear. Germline-derived CDR1 and CDR2 are SGHNT and YYREEE (reference sequence). The V end was cut by 3 bases, the J end by 1 base, with 10 bases between. The CDR3 is 14 residues long. The CDR3 DNA reads TGTGCCAGCAGCTATATTTTTTCCCAAGAGACCCAGTACTTC. Translated, it gives CASSYIFSQETQYF. The full variable domain, in which reference TRBV5-4 and TRBJ2-5 provide the parts outside the CDR3, is ETGVTQSPTHLIKTRGQQVTLRCSSQSGHNTVSWYQQALGQGPQFIFQYYREEENGRGNFPPRFSGLQFPNYSSELNVNALELDDSALYLCASSYIFSQETQYFGPGTRLLVL.

In this sample, this clone turned up once. V is TRBV5-1 and J is TRBJ1-1; D is ambiguous. Germline CDR1 and CDR2: SGHRS and YFSETQ. V lost 0 bases to trimming and J lost 0 bases, with 12 bases between them. The CDR3 covers 16 residues. The CDR3 DNA follows: TGCGCCAGCAGCTTGGGCGGACTAAGAATGAACACTGAAGCTTTCTTT. Its protein product is CASSLGGLRMNTEAFF.

This clone was detected only once. Other DNA sequences in the same sample also yield this CDR3. V and J are TRBV6-5 and TRBJ1-5; 8 nucleotides match TRBD1. The germline V gene encodes CDR1 MNHEY and CDR2 SVGAGI. This CDR3 spans 14 amino acids. The J segment lost 7 bases and the V segment lost 4 bases, leaving 6 bases of the junction unmatched. CDR3 amino acids: CASSLTGGGQPQHF. CDR3 sequence (DNA): TGTGCCAGCAGTTTAACAGGGGGTGGACAGCCCCAGCATTTT.

The V call is TRBV5-1, the J call TRBJ2-1; 10 nucleotides agree with TRBD2. CDR1 is SGHRS and CDR2 is YFSETQ in the germline V gene. The length of the CDR3 is 16 residues. V was pared by 10 bases and J by 8 bases, with 18 bases of the junction left unmatched. In nucleotides, the CDR3 is TGCGCCTCCGGACCGGAGCGGGGGGGCGCTTCCTATGAGCAGTTCTTC. It yields the protein CASGPERGGASYEQFF.

The gene calls are TRBV12-3 or TRBV12-4 and TRBJ1-1; D is uncertain. There are 13 residues in the CDR3. Trimming pared 0 bases from V and 5 bases from J, leaving 7 bases between. This chain's CDR3 is CASSLAWRTEAFF. The CDR3, as DNA: TGTGCCAGCAGTTTAGCCTGGAGAACTGAAGCTTTCTTT.

V gene TRBV5-1 combines with J gene TRBJ2-3, with 7 bases that match TRBD2. J gave up 3 bases and V 6 bases, and 7 bases lay outside the gene matches. Per germline, CDR1 SGHRS and CDR2 YFSETQ. CDR3 size: 14 residues. CDR3 in DNA: TGCGCCAGCAATCCGGCTAGCGGTACAGATACGCAGTATTTT. As protein: CASNPASGTDTQYF.

This chain uses TRBV7-8 with TRBJ2-7; TRBD2 agrees at 7 bases. The CDR3 is 17 amino acids. CDR1 and CDR2 (germline): SGHVS, FQNEAQ. The V segment lost 1 base and the J segment 2 bases; nucleotides outside the gene matches: 11. The chain's CDR3 is CASSLVRAAGEPYEQYF. CDR3 DNA: TGTGCCAGCAGCTTAGTCAGGGCGGCGGGGGAGCCCTACGAGCAGTACTTC.

This chain connects TRBV30 to TRBJ1-2; D gene ambiguous. The V gene's germline CDR1 is GTSNPN and CDR2 SVGIG (reference sequence). The CDR3 consists of 13 residues. V lost 4 bases and J 4 bases, leaving 13 bases between the germline ends. The CDR3 coding sequence is TGTGCCTGGAATTCGGTGGGCATCTATGGCTACACCTTC. Encoded protein: CAWNSVGIYGYTF.

This clone appeared a single time. V is TRBV12-3 or TRBV12-4 and J is TRBJ1-1, with 8 bases that match TRBD1. The length of the CDR3 is 13 residues. V lost 6 bases to trimming and J lost 4 bases; unmatched junction nucleotides: 4. The CDR3 loop reads CASRTGVGTEAFF. CDR3 coding DNA: TGTGCCAGCAGGACAGGGGTGGGCACTGAAGCTTTCTTT.

The chain has TRBV7-2 and TRBJ2-3, with D tentatively TRBD2 (6 bases). The CDR3 extends over 15 amino acids. Germline CDR1 and CDR2: SGHTA and FQGNSA. V dropped 6 bases and J dropped 3 bases, with 16 bases sitting between them. The CDR3 DNA reads as TGTGCCAGCAGGCCCGGGGGTCGGAGGACAGATACGCAGTATTTT. This sequence encodes CASRPGGRRTDTQYF.

V gene TRBV4-1 combines with J gene TRBJ2-1; 9 bases are a match to TRBD2. The CDR3 extends over 16 amino acids. V lost 8 bases and J lost 0; bases outside the gene matches: 8. The germline CDR1 and CDR2 sequences are MGHRA and YSYEKL. CDR3 DNA: TGCGCCAGCGAACCCTCGCGGGGGGGCTCCTACAATGAGCAGTTCTTC. The encoded protein is CASEPSRGGSYNEQFF.

This CDR3 is CASSVPQGGVAGYTF. CDR3 nucleotide sequence: TGTGCCAGCAGCGTTCCACAGGGGGGAGTGGCTGGCTACACCTTC. The genes are TRBV7-9 and TRBJ1-2; 8 bases are shared with TRBD1. With 5 bases clipped from V and 7 bases from J, the junction kept 12 bases outside the gene matches. The germline CDR1 and CDR2 sequences are SEHNR and FQNEAQ (reference sequence). CDR3 length equals 15 residues.

The chain uses TRBV6-5 and TRBJ2-3; TRBD2 might be the D (5 bases). The CDR3 has 13 amino acids. Trimming took off 7 bases at V and 2 bases at J, with 10 bases between the two ends. Germline CDR1 MNHEY, CDR2 SVGAGI. The CDR3 region is CASKRFDTDTQYF. CDR3 bases: TGTGCCAGCAAGCGGTTTGACACAGATACGCAGTATTTT.

The rearrangement uses TRBV30 and TRBJ1-5; 9 bases fit TRBD1. The trim removed 7 bases at V and 6 bases at J, leaving 7 bases unmatched. The CDR3 loop spans 13 amino acids. The germline V gene has CDR1 GTSNPN and CDR2 SVGIG (reference sequence). CDR3 residues: CAYSGQGIQPQHF. In nucleotides, the CDR3 is TGTGCCTATTCGGGACAGGGTATTCAGCCCCAGCATTTT.